The present T cell receptor (beta chain) was sequenced within a study of T cell responses to AZD1222 COVID-19 vaccine (dated by TCRdb to the early 2020s). For context, the study as a whole: TCR sequencing was performed for more than 230 trial participants, of whom roughly 200 were given two doses of AZD1222 and some 26 were given two doses of MenACWY control vaccine. Trial participants were enrolled into age subgroups of 18-55, 56-69 and 70-plus years, which contained approximately 150, 30 and 60 TCR-sequenced participants, respectively.

The CDR3 regions of human TCRbeta chains were analyzed by immunosequencing. For the original study's pipeline: Repertoire TCRs were checked for matches against a reference library of SARS-CoV-2-specific TCRs that had been generated using the MIRA antigen-specificity platform. Breadth meant the fraction of unique TCRs that were SARS-CoV-2-associated, whereas depth meant the fraction of total T cells that were SARS-CoV-2-associated. Using the MIRA data, every spike-specific TCR was mapped to the spike region that the TCR reacted to and assigned to either a CD4 or a CD8 class. Log10-transformed breadth and depth values were compared by one-way ANOVA with Sidak's multiple comparisons tests. The source is immuneACCESS, and TCRdb retained only in-frame sequences with V and J called. Part of the clones is not carried over; for the studies checked, unresolved V genes explain less than half of this, and the remainder is unexplained. V and J calls and clone size follow that table, whereas D and trimming were derived from the DNA. The sample profile shows about 150,000 clones; roughly 88% of them were found once. 3% to 4% of the sample comes from the top ten.

As for this clone: No antigen is known for it. Base quality data are lacking; no much larger clone is found one base away.

The full study reports these points: No day 14 peak-response samples were available, so repertoires were characterized only after the peak T cell response. The 56-69-year group was small, and its depth increase did not reach significance, likely because of low power. Participants were mostly white British and included more females than males, and it was suggested by the authors that clonal diversity may have been underestimated. The vaccine-associated CD4 TCRs covered the entire spike protein, and the dominant responses fell in regions 160-218 and 743-854. Conclusions about previously exposed vaccinees are limited, since just a handful of AZD1222 recipients were seropositive for SARS-CoV-2 at baseline. After two AZD1222 doses, both the breadth and the depth of spike-specific TCRs were significantly higher than at day 0 and than in MenACWY recipients. Reportedly, almost half of the unique spike-specific TCRs recognized epitopes lying outside the regions that are mutated in the B.1.351 and B.1.1.7 variants.

The time point label for this specimen denotes: baseline before first vaccination. Interpreted using the paper, the treatment or condition label stands for: meningococcal conjugate vaccine given as trial control. Samples from vaccinated people were obtained from the UK trials COV001 and COV002, which included a single-blind randomized controlled phase 2/3 trial of AZD1222 (ChAdOx1 nCoV-19) in healthy adults. For TCRbeta chain sequencing, PBMC samples from trial participants were taken at day 0 and at day 28 after the second dose. From cysteine to phenylalanine, the CDR3 is 14 amino acids long. Kept here is only the CDR3 DNA, which spans 42 bases and is read in frame from base 1. CDR1 SGHTA and CDR2 FQGNSA were looked up in the germline V gene. V drops 3 bases and J drops 5 bases, leaving 13 bases in between.

The sequencing used peripheral blood, collected on day 0 of MenACWY control vaccination. This clonotype was sampled from an adult in good health. The chain couples TRBV7-2 to TRBJ2-5; the D segment could be TRBD2, given 5 matching bases. For the CDR3, the sequence is CASSLRGLRETQYF. The DNA sequence is TGTGCCAGCAGCTTGCGCGGACTCCGGGAGACCCAGTACTTC.